This is a list of T cell receptor beta chains from one sample in a study of shared clonotypes between healthy human individuals. Libraries were prepared by immunoSEQ multiplex PCR; TCRdb keeps only in-frame clonotypes and omits some of them. The data show some 2.3 million clones, roughly 93% seen once. The sequencing sample was made of naive CD4+ T cells from PBMCs. All receptors come from a man between 18 and 35 years old in good health. Some clones in this sample may be carry-over from other donors' samples. Each CDR3 is given without its conserved first and last residue.

V gene	J gene	CDR3 protein
TRBV5-4	TRBJ1-2	ASSLTGSNYGYT
TRBV27	TRBJ2-3	ASRDRGLGDTQY
TRBV7-2	TRBJ2-1	ASSLTPGSYGNEQF
TRBV7-2	TRBJ1-4	ASSAGTATNEKLF
TRBV2	TRBJ2-5	ASSETETYQETQY
TRBV9	TRBJ1-4	ASSAGHWEKLF
TRBV5-6	TRBJ1-2	ASSLGDRKNYGYT
TRBV11-2	TRBJ2-7	ASSLSSHSYEQY
TRBV6-5	TRBJ2-3	ASSKLAGTDTQY
TRBV4-2	TRBJ2-5	ASSQRRRGELGQETQY
TRBV5-1	TRBJ1-1	ASSWGRSTEAF
TRBV18	TRBJ1-5	ASSPAVRDQPQH
TRBV9	TRBJ1-1	ASSVAGDRVAEAF
TRBV6-8	TRBJ2-7	ASSYSNGPVGEQY
TRBV23-1	TRBJ1-1	ASSQLRRCSP
TRBV6-5	TRBJ2-7	ASSYSGGRASYEQY
TRBV4-1	TRBJ2-2	ASSRELAGGSRTGELF
TRBV11-3	TRBJ2-1	ASSSGLGPYNEQF
TRBV7-3	TRBJ2-7	ASSSMGQQGSTYEQY
TRBV28	TRBJ1-3	ASSWGTGNGNTIY
TRBV4-2	TRBJ2-7	ASSRGRTSSHEQY
TRBV5-1	TRBJ1-1	ASSTTGNTEAF
TRBV5-6	TRBJ2-3	ASSRTGMGTDTQY
TRBV7-7	TRBJ2-7	ASSQGTGPYEQY
TRBV11-2	TRBJ1-1	ASSPRTGTLEAF
TRBV7-3	TRBJ2-3	ASSLIPVSTDTQY
TRBV6-5	TRBJ1-2	ASSYAPFINGYT
TRBV27	TRBJ1-6	ASSFITNSPLH
TRBV2	TRBJ1-2	ASSARQVSNYGYT
TRBV2	TRBJ2-7	ASRVLGLAGDEQY
TRBV6-1	TRBJ1-5	ASRLRQGGQPQH
TRBV29-1	TRBJ1-4	SVSRNPNEKLF
TRBV6-6	TRBJ2-3	ASSSRPDTQY
TRBV5-8	TRBJ2-5	ASRHPRGVGETQY
TRBV10-3	TRBJ1-1	ASSGRRTEAF
TRBV5-1	TRBJ2-5	ASSSGTGAQETQY
TRBV18	TRBJ1-2	ASSPMTGQGYT
TRBV29-1	TRBJ1-4	SVEGPSREKLF
TRBV6-6	TRBJ2-7	ASRPRDRGRDEQY
TRBV11-1	TRBJ2-2	ASSLVRANTGELF
TRBV27	TRBJ1-1	ASGHRDDTEAF
TRBV5-1	TRBJ2-7	ASSLLTGSSYEQY
TRBV6-5	TRBJ2-1	ASSIDQGEQF
TRBV19	TRBJ2-2	ASRSVGRTGELF
TRBV18	TRBJ1-3	ASSPQAGTGSGNTIY
TRBV19	TRBJ2-1	ASSGRLPSSYNEQF